A single sample gave rise to the 14 T cell receptor beta chains below, sequenced in a study of shared clonotypes between healthy human individuals. TCRdb's copy holds only in-frame clones and misses some; the assay was immunoSEQ multiplex PCR. The table has fewer than 1.8 million clones, 98% seen once. Sequenced material: naive CD4+ T cells sorted from blood. The subset: CD45RA+ positively selected. These receptors all stem from a man between 25 and 39 years old in good health.

The V and J genes are TRBV16 and TRBJ1-5; no reliable D call. This CDR3 has 13 amino acids. Trimming removed 2 bases from V and 6 bases from J, with 8 bases in between. Germline loops: CDR1 KGHSY, CDR2 FQNENV. CDR3 DNA sequence: TGTGCCAGCAGCCAAGGCTCGGGTCAGCCCCAGCATTTT. Encoded protein: CASSQGSGQPQHF.

The V call is TRBV27, the J call TRBJ2-7; D not resolved. CDR1 is MNHEY, CDR2 SMNVEV, per germline (reference sequence). The CDR3 is 13 amino acids. The germline V and J ends were trimmed by 4 bases and 0 bases, with 7 bases remaining between them. The CDR3 DNA is TGTGCCAGCAGTTCAGACGTCTCCTACGAGCAGTACTTC. Protein product: CASSSDVSYEQYF.

This chain uses TRBV5-8 with TRBJ1-5; 9 bases match TRBD1. V shed 5 bases and J 6 bases; nucleotides not matched to a gene: 6. The CDR3 covers 14 residues. Germline assignment: CDR1 SGHTS and CDR2 YDEGEE. The CDR3 sequence: CASSVRQGVQPQHF. DNA of the CDR3: TGTGCCAGCAGTGTAAGACAGGGGGTTCAGCCCCAGCATTTT. Looking up the rest from reference TRBV5-8 and TRBJ1-5 gives the full variable domain: EAGVTQSPTHLIKTRGQQATLRCSPISGHTSVYWYQQALGLGLQFLLWYDEGEERNRGNFPPRFSGRQFPNYSSELNVNALELEDSALYLCASSVRQGVQPQHFGDGTRLSIL.

This clone was picked up one time. The chain couples TRBV7-9 to TRBJ1-1; D gene uncertain. The ends were cut back, 3 bases at V and 0 bases at J, with 11 bases in the middle. Germline lookup yields CDR1 SEHNR and CDR2 FQNEAQ (reference sequence). The CDR3 is 15 amino acids. CDR3 sequence (DNA): TGTGCCAGCAGCTTTTTAAGGGCAGTGAACACTGAAGCTTTCTTT. It codes for CASSFLRAVNTEAFF.

Concerning this clone itself: This specimen includes other DNA sequences encoding the same CDR3. The chain uses TRBV9 and TRBJ2-7; D could derive from TRBD1 or TRBD2 (5 bases each). The germline CDR1 and CDR2 sequences are SGDLS and YYNGEE. There are 14 residues in the CDR3. The V gene lost 0 bases and the J gene lost 0 bases, with 7 bases spanning the gap. CDR3 sequence (DNA): TGTGCCAGCAGCGTAGGAGGGGTCTCCTACGAGCAGTACTTC. This encodes CASSVGGVSYEQYF.

The V call is TRBV28, the J call TRBJ1-5; a possible D gene is TRBD1 (6 bases). There are 16 residues in the CDR3. V was trimmed by 7 bases and J by 1 base, leaving 17 bases between them. Germline V gives CDR1 MDHEN, CDR2 SYDVKM. CDR3 sequence: CASKRQGRESNQPQHF. The CDR3 DNA follows: TGTGCCAGCAAACGCCAGGGGCGGGAGAGCAATCAGCCCCAGCATTTT.

The V and J genes are TRBV5-1 and TRBJ1-1; D is unresolved. CDR3 size: 15 residues. V was trimmed by 0 bases and J by 2 bases, leaving 11 bases between them. CDR1 is SGHRS, CDR2 YFSETQ, per germline. The CDR3: CASSLVGERNTEAFF. The CDR3 DNA is TGCGCCAGCAGCTTGGTCGGGGAGCGAAACACTGAAGCTTTCTTT. Filled out from reference TRBV5-1 and TRBJ1-1, the complete variable domain reads KAGVTQTPRYLIKTRGQQVTLSCSPISGHRSVSWYQQTPGQGLQFLFEYFSETQRNKGNFPGRFSGRQFSNSRSEMNVSTLELGDSALYLCASSLVGERNTEAFFGQGTRLTVV.

The rearrangement uses TRBV5-1 and TRBJ2-7; 8 bases agree with TRBD1. Germline V gives CDR1 SGHRS, CDR2 YFSETQ. The V gene end was trimmed by 0 bases and the J gene end by 2 bases; junction bases not matched to a gene: 10. This CDR3 comprises 17 residues. CDR3 amino acids: CASSLAPGQGFTYEQYF. Written as DNA, the CDR3 is TGCGCCAGCAGCTTGGCGCCTGGACAGGGTTTCACCTACGAGCAGTACTTC. The full variable domain, its missing parts supplied by reference TRBV5-1 and TRBJ2-7, is KAGVTQTPRYLIKTRGQQVTLSCSPISGHRSVSWYQQTPGQGLQFLFEYFSETQRNKGNFPGRFSGRQFSNSRSEMNVSTLELGDSALYLCASSLAPGQGFTYEQYFGPGTRLTVT.

The rearrangement uses TRBV10-3 and TRBJ2-7; TRBD2 matches at 9 bases. V lost 7 bases and J lost 0; bases outside the gene matches: 13. CDR1 and CDR2 from the germline V gene are ENHRY and SYGVKD. This CDR3 spans 17 amino acids. CDR3 coding DNA: TGTGCCATCATGGGCATGTCGACTAGCGGAAGCTCCTACGAGCAGTACTTC. It yields the protein CAIMGMSTSGSSYEQYF.

The gene calls are TRBV30 and TRBJ2-2; a weak D match, TRBD1 (6 bases). This CDR3 spans 14 amino acids. The V and J ends lost 1 base and 3 bases respectively, with 9 bases between them. Germline assignment: CDR1 GTSNPN and CDR2 SVGIG (reference sequence). The CDR3 nucleotides are TGTGCCTGGAGTGCTACAGGGTACACCGGGGAGCTGTTTTTT. It yields the protein CAWSATGYTGELFF.

Of note for this clone: Other nucleotide sequences in the sample specify the same CDR3. The V call is TRBV5-1, the J call TRBJ2-7; D remains ambiguous. Trimming took off 0 bases at V and 7 bases at J, with 8 bases between the two ends. This CDR3 spans 12 amino acids. Germline CDR1 is SGHRS and CDR2 is YFSETQ. CDR3 protein: CASSLAGGEQYF. The CDR3 coding sequence is TGCGCCAGCAGCTTGGCGGGCGGAGAGCAGTACTTC.

Comments on this clone: Other DNA sequences of this sample code for an identical CDR3. Here the CDR3 reads CASSFSGSSYNEQFF. The CDR3 coding sequence is TGTGCCAGCAGCTTTAGCGGGAGCTCCTACAATGAGCAGTTCTTC. The rearrangement uses TRBV11-2 and TRBJ2-1, with 9 positions matching TRBD2. Unmatched junction bases numbered 0, after V lost 3 bases and J lost 0 bases. The CDR3 sequence is 15 residues long. Germline CDR1 is SGHAT and CDR2 is FQNNGV. Full variable domain (rest looked up from reference TRBV11-2 and TRBJ2-1): EAGVAQSPRYKIIEKRQSVAFWCNPISGHATLYWYQQILGQGPKLLIQFQNNGVVDDSQLPKDRFSAERLKGVDSTLKIQPAKLEDSAVYLCASSFSGSSYNEQFFGPGTRLTVL.

The V call is TRBV5-1, the J call TRBJ1-2; D possibly corresponds to TRBD1 (5 bases). CDR3 size: 18 residues. V lost 3 bases, J lost 3 bases, and 24 bases lay in between. Germline V lookup: CDR1 SGHRS, CDR2 YFSETQ. This chain's CDR3 is CASSSGPLPPPADYGYTF. DNA of the CDR3: TGCGCCAGCAGCTCGGGACCCTTACCCCCACCGGCTGACTATGGCTACACCTTC.

This chain links TRBV6-1 with TRBJ2-7; D is possibly TRBD1 (7 bases). The CDR3 loop spans 15 amino acids. V lost 4 bases and J lost 3, with 16 bases in between. CDR1 is MNHNS and CDR2 is SASEGT in the germline V gene. DNA for the CDR3: TGTGCCAGCAGTGCAGGCAGGGGGGATTTCTACGAGCAGTACTTC. Translating gives CASSAGRGDFYEQYF.